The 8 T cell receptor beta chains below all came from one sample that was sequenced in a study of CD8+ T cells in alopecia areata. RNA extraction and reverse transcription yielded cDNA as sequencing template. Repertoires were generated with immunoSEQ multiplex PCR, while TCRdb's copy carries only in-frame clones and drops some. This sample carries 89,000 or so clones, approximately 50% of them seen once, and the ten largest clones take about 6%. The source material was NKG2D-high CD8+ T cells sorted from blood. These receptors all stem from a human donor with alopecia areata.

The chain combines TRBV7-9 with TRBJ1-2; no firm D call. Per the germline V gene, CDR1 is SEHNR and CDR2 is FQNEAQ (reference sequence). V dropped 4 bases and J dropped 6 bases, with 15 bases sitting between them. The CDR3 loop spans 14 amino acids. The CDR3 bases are TGTGCCAGCAGCTCCCAAAATTCCCGGCATGGCTACACCTTC. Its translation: CASSSQNSRHGYTF.

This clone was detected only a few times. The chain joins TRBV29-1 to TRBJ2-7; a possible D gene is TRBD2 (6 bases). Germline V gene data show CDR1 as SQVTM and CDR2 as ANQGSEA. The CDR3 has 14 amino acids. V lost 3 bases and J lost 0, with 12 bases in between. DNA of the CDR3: TGCAGCGTTGACGCGGGGATTAGCTCCTACGAGCAGTACTTC. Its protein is CSVDAGISSYEQYF.

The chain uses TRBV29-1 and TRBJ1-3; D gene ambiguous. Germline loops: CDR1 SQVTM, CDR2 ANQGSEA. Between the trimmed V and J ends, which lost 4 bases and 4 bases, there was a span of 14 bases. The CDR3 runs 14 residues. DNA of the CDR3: TGCAGCGTTGTTCTTCTGGGCAGGGGAAACACCATATATTTT. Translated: CSVVLLGRGNTIYF.

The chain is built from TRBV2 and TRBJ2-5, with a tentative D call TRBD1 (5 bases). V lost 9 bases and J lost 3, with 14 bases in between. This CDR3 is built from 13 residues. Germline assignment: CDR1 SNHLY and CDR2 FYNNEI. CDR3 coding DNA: TGTGCCAGTCTCCCCCCCAGGGAAGAGACCCAGTACTTC. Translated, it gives CASLPPREETQYF.

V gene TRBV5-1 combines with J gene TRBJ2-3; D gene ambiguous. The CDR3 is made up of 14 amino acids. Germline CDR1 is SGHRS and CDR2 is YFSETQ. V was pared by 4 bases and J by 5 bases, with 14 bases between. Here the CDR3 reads CASSLIMDGDTQYF. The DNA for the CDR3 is TGCGCCAGCAGCCTGATCATGGATGGAGATACGCAGTATTTT.

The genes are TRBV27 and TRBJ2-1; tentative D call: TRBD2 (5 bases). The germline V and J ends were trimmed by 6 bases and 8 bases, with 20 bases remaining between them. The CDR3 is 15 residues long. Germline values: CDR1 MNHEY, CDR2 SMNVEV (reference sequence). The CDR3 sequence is CASSATSGSNYEQFF. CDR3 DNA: TGTGCCAGCAGCGCGACGTCGGGGTCCAATTATGAGCAGTTCTTC.

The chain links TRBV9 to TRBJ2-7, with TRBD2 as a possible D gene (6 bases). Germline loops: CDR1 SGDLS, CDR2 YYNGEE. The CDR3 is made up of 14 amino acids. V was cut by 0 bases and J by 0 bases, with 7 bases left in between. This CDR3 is CASSVAGASYEQYF. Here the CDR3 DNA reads TGTGCCAGCAGCGTAGCGGGAGCCTCCTACGAGCAGTACTTC.

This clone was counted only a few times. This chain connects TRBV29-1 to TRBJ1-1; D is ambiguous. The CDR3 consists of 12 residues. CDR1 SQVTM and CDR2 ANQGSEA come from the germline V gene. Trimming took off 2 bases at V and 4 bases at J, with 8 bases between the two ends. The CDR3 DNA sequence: TGCAGCGTTGAATCGGAGGCCACTGAAGCTTTCTTT. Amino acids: CSVESEATEAFF. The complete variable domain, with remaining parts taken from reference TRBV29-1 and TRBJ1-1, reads SAVISQKPSRDICQRGTSLTIQCQVDSQVTMMFWYRQQPGQSLTLIATANQGSEATYESGFVIDKFPISRPNLTFSTLTVSNMSPEDSSIYLCSVESEATEAFFGQGTRLTVV.